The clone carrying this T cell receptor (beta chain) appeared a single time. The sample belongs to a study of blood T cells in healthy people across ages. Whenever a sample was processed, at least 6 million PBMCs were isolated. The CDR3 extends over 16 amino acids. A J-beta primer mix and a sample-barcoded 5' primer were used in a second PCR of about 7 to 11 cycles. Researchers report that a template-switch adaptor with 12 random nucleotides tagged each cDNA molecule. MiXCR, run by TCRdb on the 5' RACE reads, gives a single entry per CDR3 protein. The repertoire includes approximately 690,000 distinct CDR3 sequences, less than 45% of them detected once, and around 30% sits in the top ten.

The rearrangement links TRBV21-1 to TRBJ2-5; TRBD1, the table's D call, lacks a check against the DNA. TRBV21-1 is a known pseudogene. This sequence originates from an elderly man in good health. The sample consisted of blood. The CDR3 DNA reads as TGTGCCAGCAGCAAAGAACACAGGGCAGTGACGGAGACCCAGTACTTC. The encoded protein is CASSKEHRAVTETQYF.